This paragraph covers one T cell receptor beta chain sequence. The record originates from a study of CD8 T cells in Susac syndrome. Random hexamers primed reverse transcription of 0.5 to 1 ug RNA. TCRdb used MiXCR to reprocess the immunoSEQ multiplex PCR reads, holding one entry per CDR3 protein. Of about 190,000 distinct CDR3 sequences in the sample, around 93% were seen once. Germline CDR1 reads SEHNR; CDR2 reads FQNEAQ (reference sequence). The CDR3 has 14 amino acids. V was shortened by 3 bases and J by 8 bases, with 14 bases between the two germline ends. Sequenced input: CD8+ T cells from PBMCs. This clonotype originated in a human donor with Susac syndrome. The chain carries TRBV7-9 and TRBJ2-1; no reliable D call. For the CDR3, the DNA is TGTGCCAGCAGCTTGGAGCTCGGAGTATATGAGCAGTTCTTC. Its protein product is CASSLELGVYEQFF.